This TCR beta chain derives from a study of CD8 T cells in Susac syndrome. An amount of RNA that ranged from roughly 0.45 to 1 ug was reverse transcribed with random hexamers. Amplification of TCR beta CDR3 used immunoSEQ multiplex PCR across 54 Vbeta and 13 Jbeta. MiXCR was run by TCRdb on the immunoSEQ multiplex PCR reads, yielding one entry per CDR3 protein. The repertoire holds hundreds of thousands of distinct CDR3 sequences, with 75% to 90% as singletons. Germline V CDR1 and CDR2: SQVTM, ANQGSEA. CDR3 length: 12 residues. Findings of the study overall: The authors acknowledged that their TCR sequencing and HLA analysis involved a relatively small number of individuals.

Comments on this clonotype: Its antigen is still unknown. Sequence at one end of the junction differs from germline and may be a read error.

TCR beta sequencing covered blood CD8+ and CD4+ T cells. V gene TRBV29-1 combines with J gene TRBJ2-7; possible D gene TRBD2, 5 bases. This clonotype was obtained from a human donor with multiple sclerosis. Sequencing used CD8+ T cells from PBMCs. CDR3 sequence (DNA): TGCAGCGCTGAACTAGGGAGCTACGAGCAGTACTTC. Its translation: CSAELGSYEQYF.